What follows describes a single T cell receptor beta chain. The sample originates from a study of blood T cell repertoires in COVID-19. Sequencing was performed with immunoSEQ multiplex PCR; in TCRdb, only in-frame clones are kept and a portion is missing. Of 210,000 or so clones listed, 88% are singletons. Germline values: CDR1 LNHDA, CDR2 SQIVND (reference sequence). The CDR3 totals 15 residues. J was trimmed by 1 base and V by 4 bases; bases with no gene match: 5. This clonotype was sampled from a man younger than 30 with active or convalescent COVID-19. Sequenced sample: peripheral blood. The J gene is TRBJ1-1, the V gene TRBV19, with TRBD1 identical over 8 bases. The CDR3 protein is CASSTRDRRNTEAFF. DNA of the CDR3: TGTGCCAGTAGTACTCGGGACAGGAGGAACACTGAAGCTTTCTTT.